Shown below are 29 T cell receptor beta chains from a single sample sequenced in a study of response to subunit inactivated influenza vaccine. MiXCR, run by TCRdb on the RT-PCR reads, gives a single entry per CDR3 protein. The table shows some 520,000 distinct CDR3 sequences, with about 17% occurring only once. The material sequenced was CD4+ T cells sorted from PBMCs, taken 23 months after vaccination. Every receptor here comes from a man between 50 and 75 years old who received an inactivated influenza vaccine.

The CDR3 protein is CASSGERGGGDEQFF. In DNA, the CDR3 is TGTGCCAGCAGTGGGGAGCGGGGGGGTGGCGATGAGCAGTTCTTC. The chain employs TRBV2 and TRBJ2-1; 10 positions match TRBD2. Germline trimming cut 4 bases from V and 8 bases from J; bases unmatched to any gene: 8. The CDR3 has 15 residues. CDR1 SNHLY and CDR2 FYNNEI come from the germline V gene.

This clonotype showed up just a few times. This chain joins TRBV7-8 and TRBJ2-2; D might be TRBD2 (6 bases). Trimming took 4 bases from V and 3 from J, leaving 12 bases between them. Germline lookup yields CDR1 SGHVS and CDR2 FQNEAQ. The CDR3 runs to 15 residues. CDR3 in amino acids: CASSWAGPDTGELFF. The CDR3 DNA is TGTGCCAGCAGCTGGGCGGGGCCAGACACCGGGGAGCTGTTTTTT.

The V gene is TRBV4-1, the J gene TRBJ2-6; 9 bases match TRBD2. This CDR3 is 18 amino acids long. The V gene end was trimmed by 2 bases and the J gene end by 5 bases; junction bases not matched to a gene: 10. Germline V gives CDR1 MGHRA, CDR2 YSYEKL. The CDR3 DNA reads as TGCGCCAGCAGCCAAACTCTAGCGGGGTCACAGAGGGCCAACGTCCTGACTTTC. Translated: CASSQTLAGSQRANVLTF.

CDR3 coding DNA: TGTGCCACCGCGACTAGCGGTGCTAGCACAGATACGCAGTATTTT. As protein: CATATSGASTDTQYF. The gene calls are TRBV10-3 and TRBJ2-3, with 9 bases matching TRBD2. The V gene's germline CDR1 is ENHRY and CDR2 SYGVKD. This CDR3 comprises 15 residues. With 10 bases clipped from V and 0 bases from J, the junction kept 8 bases outside the gene matches.

This clonotype was seen a handful of times. CDR3: CASSPYSNEQYF. The CDR3 nucleotides read TGTGCCAGCAGCCCCTACAGTAACGAGCAGTACTTC. The chain joins TRBV7-8 to TRBJ2-7; no definite D call. The CDR3 runs to 12 residues. Per germline, CDR1 SGHVS and CDR2 FQNEAQ. V was clipped by 5 bases and J by 5 bases, with 10 bases between them.

Only a few counts were recorded for this clonotype. The chain carries TRBV20-1 and TRBJ2-7; 9 bases agree with TRBD1. The CDR3 spans 17 residues. The germline V gene has CDR1 DFQATT and CDR2 SNEGSKA (reference sequence). The trim removed 5 bases at V and 4 bases at J, leaving 18 bases unmatched. CDR3 coding DNA: TGCAGTGCTCCGGGACAGGGTTTACTCCCCCCCGCATACGAGCAGTACTTC. It yields the protein CSAPGQGLLPPAYEQYF.

Ten or more counts support this clonotype. The chain is built from TRBV7-2 and TRBJ1-5; the D is unclear. Germline loops: CDR1 SGHTA, CDR2 FQGNSA. V was cut by 0 bases and J by 4 bases, with 7 bases left in between. CDR3 length: 14 amino acids. The CDR3 DNA reads TGTGCCAGCAGCTTAGCCCCAACGAATCAGCCCCAGCATTTT. The encoded protein is CASSLAPTNQPQHF.

This clonotype was recorded a few times. This rearrangement joins TRBV29-1 to TRBJ1-4; D uncertain. The length of the CDR3 is 12 residues. Looked up from germline, CDR1 is SQVTM and CDR2 is ANQGSEA. Trimming shortened V by 4 bases and J by 3 bases, and 6 bases separated the two germline ends. CDR3 nucleotide sequence: TGCAGCGTTGTTTTTTCTAATGAAAAACTGTTTTTT. This codes for CSVVFSNEKLFF.

This clonotype was recorded many times. The J gene is TRBJ1-2, the V gene TRBV6-2 or TRBV6-3; no reliable D call. CDR1 and CDR2 (germline): MNHEY, SVGEGT. V lost 7 bases to trimming and J lost 4 bases, with 13 bases between them. The CDR3 totals 13 residues. The CDR3 nucleotides read TGTGCCAGCACCCCGGACGGTTCCTATGGCTACACCTTC. Translating it yields CASTPDGSYGYTF.

The chain uses TRBV6-6 and TRBJ1-5, with D possibly being TRBD1 (6 bases). The CDR3 has 13 amino acids. Trimming shortened V by 8 bases and J by 1 base, and 9 bases separated the two germline ends. Germline-derived CDR1 and CDR2 are MNHNY and SVGAGI (reference sequence). The CDR3 nucleotides are TGTGCCAGCGGACAGATAAGCAATCAGCCCCAGCATTTT. It encodes CASGQISNQPQHF.

This clonotype has just a few counts. DNA of the CDR3: TGTGCCAGCAGTAAAGCGGGAGGGCCCTTAGAGACCCAGTACTTC. This gives the protein CASSKAGGPLETQYF. The chain has TRBV12-3 or TRBV12-4 and TRBJ2-5; TRBD2 matches 10 bases. The CDR3 is made up of 15 amino acids. The V gene end was trimmed by 5 bases and the J gene end by 4 bases; junction bases not matched to a gene: 7.

The sample holds many counts of this clonotype. This rearrangement joins TRBV12-3 or TRBV12-4 to TRBJ2-7; TRBD2 matches at 9 bases. The CDR3 is 16 amino acids. With V trimmed by 6 bases and J by 8 bases, 17 bases remained unmatched. CDR3: CASSYPLTSGTYQQYF. The DNA for the CDR3 is TGTGCCAGCAGCTATCCCCTGACTAGCGGTACCTATCAGCAGTACTTC.

The chain joins TRBV6-5 to TRBJ2-3; tentatively, D is TRBD1 (5 bases). V was clipped by 2 bases and J by 1 base, with 10 bases between them. Germline V gene sequence: CDR1 MNHEY, CDR2 SVGAGI. The CDR3 runs 15 residues. The CDR3 DNA reads as TGTGCCAGCAGTTACGTTGGCAGGGGCACAGATACGCAGTATTTT. Its protein is CASSYVGRGTDTQYF.

In this sample, this clonotype turned up a few times. The CDR3 spells CASSLAHGRYNSPLHF. Here the CDR3 DNA reads TGTGCCAGCAGCTTAGCCCACGGCAGATATAATTCACCCCTCCACTTT. This sequence joins TRBV7-4 and TRBJ1-6; D gene ambiguous. V lost 0 bases to trimming and J lost 4 bases, with 10 bases between them. CDR1 and CDR2 from the germline V gene are SGHVT and SQSDAQ. The CDR3 covers 16 residues. Full variable domain (missing parts from reference TRBV7-4 and TRBJ1-6): GAGVSQSPRYKVAKRGRDVALRCDSISGHVTLYWYRQTLGQGSEVLTYSQSDAQRDKSGRPSGRFSAERPERSVSTLKIQRTEQGDSAVYLCASSLAHGRYNSPLHFGNGTRLTVT.

This clonotype was recorded a few times. The chain joins TRBV29-1 to TRBJ2-7, with 11 bases that match TRBD2. The CDR3 is 11 amino acids. Germline V gene lookup returns CDR1 SQVTM and CDR2 ANQGSEA. The trim removed 5 bases at V and 10 bases at J, leaving 4 bases unmatched. Written as DNA, the CDR3 is TGCAGCGTTCTAGGACTAGCGGGTCAGTACTTC. This sequence encodes CSVLGLAGQYF.

The chain joins TRBV7-2 to TRBJ2-2; no definite D call. This CDR3 region has 13 residues. Germline-derived CDR1 and CDR2 are SGHTA and FQGNSA. V dropped 4 bases and J dropped 6 bases, with 9 bases sitting between them. The CDR3 protein is CASSYRAAGELFF. The DNA of the CDR3 is TGTGCCAGCAGCTATAGGGCGGCCGGGGAGCTGTTTTTT.

On this clonotype itself: One end of the junction is discordant with germline, which a read error may explain. The V and J genes are TRBV5-1 and TRBJ2-2; D perhaps matches TRBD1 (5 bases). CDR3 length: 16 residues. Germline CDR1 SGHRS, CDR2 YFSETQ. CDR3 DNA: TGCGCCAGCAACTTGGATCTGGGGCTCAACACCGGGGAGCTGTTTTTT. Translating gives CASNLDLGLNTGELFF.

This clonotype occurred a few times. V gene TRBV7-2 combines with J gene TRBJ2-3; 7 positions agree with TRBD2. In germline, CDR1 is SGHTA, CDR2 FQGNSA. The V and J ends lost 1 base and 4 bases, in that order; junction bases with no gene match: 8. The CDR3 is 16 residues long. The chain's CDR3 is CASSLGSGIGADTQYF. The CDR3 DNA is TGTGCCAGCAGCTTAGGCAGCGGGATAGGAGCAGATACGCAGTATTTT.

The V and J genes are TRBV11-2 and TRBJ2-1; 8 bases are a match to TRBD2. V shed 7 bases, J shed 10 bases, and the junction held 6 bases outside the gene matches. The germline V gene encodes CDR1 SGHAT and CDR2 FQNNGV. This CDR3 comprises 12 residues. The CDR3 nucleotides are TGTGCCAGCACAAGCGGGGGCTGGGAGCAGTTCTTC. It is translated as CASTSGGWEQFF.

The V and J genes are TRBV20-1 and TRBJ2-7, with 11 bases matching TRBD2. V lost 0 bases and J lost 0; bases outside the gene matches: 10. The CDR3 runs 18 residues. The germline V gene encodes CDR1 DFQATT and CDR2 SNEGSKA (reference sequence). The CDR3 reads CSARDHSSGRFPSYEQYF. CDR3 bases: TGCAGTGCTAGAGACCACTCTAGCGGGAGGTTCCCCTCCTACGAGCAGTACTTC.

The CDR3 sequence is CASKSVNTEAFF. The DNA for the CDR3 is TGTGCCAGCAAGTCAGTGAACACTGAAGCTTTCTTT. This chain connects TRBV7-6 to TRBJ1-1; D gene unclear. The CDR3 has 12 residues. The V end lost 7 bases, the J end lost 0 bases, and 6 bases lay between the germline ends. Germline V gene lookup returns CDR1 SGHVS and CDR2 FNYEAQ.

This clonotype has just a few counts. V usage is TRBV20-1 and J usage is TRBJ2-3; D is undetermined. This CDR3 region has 14 residues. V was clipped by 5 bases and J by 0 bases, with 12 bases between them. In germline, CDR1 is DFQATT, CDR2 SNEGSKA (reference sequence). Written as DNA, the CDR3 is TGCAGTGCTCTCGGACGGTCTAGCACAGATACGCAGTATTTT. Amino acids: CSALGRSSTDTQYF.

V and J are TRBV10-3 and TRBJ2-1; the match to TRBD1 covers 7 bases. Germline-derived CDR1 and CDR2 are ENHRY and SYGVKD. V was pared by 11 bases and J by 4 bases, with 8 bases of the junction left unmatched. The CDR3 runs 13 residues. The CDR3 nucleotides are TGTGCCGTGACGGGACAGTTATACAATGAGCAGTTCTTC. Its translation is CAVTGQLYNEQFF.

Ten or more counts support this clonotype. The rearrangement links TRBV20-1 to TRBJ2-3, with D possibly TRBD2 on 5 matching bases. Germline values: CDR1 DFQATT, CDR2 SNEGSKA (reference sequence). The CDR3 has 13 residues. V gave up 6 bases and J gave up 12 bases, with 22 bases separating them. The CDR3 loop is CSAGNRLARSQYF. CDR3 bases: TGCAGTGCCGGAAACCGTCTAGCAAGGTCTCAGTATTTT.

The V and J genes are TRBV7-9 and TRBJ1-6; 9 positions agree with TRBD1. Germline CDR1 is SEHNR and CDR2 is FQNEAQ (reference sequence). CDR3 length: 14 amino acids. The V and J ends lost 7 bases and 4 bases, in that order; junction bases with no gene match: 2. This CDR3 is CASTGQGYNSPLHF. CDR3 nucleotide sequence: TGTGCCAGCACCGGACAGGGGTATAATTCACCCCTCCACTTT.

This clonotype was seen only a few times. This chain joins TRBV5-1 and TRBJ2-2; 8 bases map to TRBD1. Germline assignment: CDR1 SGHRS and CDR2 YFSETQ. The CDR3 contains 16 residues. V lost 5 bases to trimming and J lost 3 bases; unmatched junction nucleotides: 9. The chain's CDR3 is CASRFGTGGHTGELFF. The CDR3 DNA sequence: TGCGCCAGCAGATTTGGTACAGGGGGGCACACCGGGGAGCTGTTTTTT. Based on the CDR3 plus reference TRBV5-1 and TRBJ2-2, the full variable domain is KAGVTQTPRYLIKTRGQQVTLSCSPISGHRSVSWYQQTPGQGLQFLFEYFSETQRNKGNFPGRFSGRQFSNSRSEMNVSTLELGDSALYLCASRFGTGGHTGELFFGEGSRLTVL.

CDR3 region: CASSTGGGTGEFF. The DNA of the CDR3 is TGCGCCAGCAGCACCGGAGGGGGGACAGGAGAGTTCTTC. The chain carries TRBV5-1 and TRBJ2-1; TRBD1 matches at 8 bases. This CDR3 spans 13 amino acids. V dropped 4 bases and J dropped 14; count of bases not matched to a gene: 11. Germline values: CDR1 SGHRS, CDR2 YFSETQ.

This clonotype was observed many times. The chain links TRBV3-1 to TRBJ2-1; D may be TRBD1 or TRBD2 (5 bases each). This CDR3 spans 13 amino acids. Germline V lookup: CDR1 LGHDT, CDR2 YNNKEL (reference sequence). V was pared by 4 bases and J by 3 bases, with 7 bases between. The CDR3 DNA is TGTGCCAGCAGCCGGGACCGCTACAATGAGCAGTTCTTC. Protein: CASSRDRYNEQFF.

The V gene is TRBV25-1, the J gene TRBJ1-4; D call uncertain. CDR1 and CDR2 from the germline V gene are MGHDK and SYGVNS. CDR3 size: 14 residues. V was cut by 3 bases and J by 8 bases, with 13 bases left in between. The CDR3 protein is CASSDPRGGEKLFF. The CDR3 DNA follows: TGTGCCAGCAGTGATCCGCGGGGAGGGGAAAAACTGTTTTTT.